The clone carrying this T cell receptor (beta chain) was picked up a small number of times. The antigen remains undetermined. TCRdb re-analysed the 5' RACE reads in MiXCR, keeping a single row per CDR3 protein. The sample lists roughly 500,000 distinct CDR3 sequences, around 21% occurring once. These data come from a study of T cells after yellow fever vaccination. General study results and limits: Peaking faster, on day 5 versus 15, the secondary response was nonetheless weaker. Clones from primary vaccination mostly reappeared after the booster (approximately 96% CD4, around 90% CD8).

Looked up from germline, CDR1 is MNHEY and CDR2 is SVGAGI. This CDR3 contains 16 residues. V shed 4 bases, J shed 7 bases, and the junction held 6 bases outside the gene matches. The sample here was PBMCs, taken 15 days after the yellow fever booster vaccination. This receptor was taken from a man aged 30 to 45 who received the YFV17D yellow fever vaccine. This chain uses TRBV6-5 with TRBJ2-1; TRBD2 matches 14 bases. CDR3: CASSWRLAGGGNEQFF. The CDR3 DNA sequence: TGTGCCAGCAGTTGGCGACTAGCGGGAGGGGGTAATGAGCAGTTCTTC.